One and the same sample provided the 13 T cell receptor beta chains below, sequenced in a study of T-cell memory formation after mild COVID-19 (dated by TCRdb to about 2021). The library came from 5' RACE. The sample was run on an Illumina NovaSeq 6000. In TCRdb, the public reads were trimmed at Q25 with fastp and aligned with MiXCR, with productive beta chains retained. Every entry covers one CDR3 protein and lists the most common genes and DNA from its rows. This sample comprises around 340,000 distinct CDR3 sequences, approximately 13% of them detected only once. Clones ranked in the top ten supply 20% to 25% of the sample. The specimen was PBMCs or a T cell subset sorted from them (not recorded which). Receptors were obtained from a young man who had mild COVID-19 (a few samples of this study predate the infection). The sample titles of this study are shuffled in the database, so cell type and time point are left out; the donor was told from shared clones.

In DNA, the CDR3 is TGCAGCGCTATCCCCCAGCCGGGGGCTGGGGCCAACGTCCTGACTTTC. This gives the protein CSAIPQPGAGANVLTF. The rearrangement links TRBV29-1 to TRBJ2-6; tentatively, D is TRBD2 (6 bases). The length of the CDR3 is 16 residues. V lost 7 bases, J lost 2 bases, and 18 bases lay in between. CDR1 is SQVTM, CDR2 ANQGSEA, per germline.

This sequence joins TRBV4-3 and TRBJ2-7; weak D call: TRBD1 (5 bases). V dropped 0 bases and J dropped 3 bases, with 18 bases sitting between them. The CDR3 runs to 17 residues. Germline assignment: CDR1 LGHNA and CDR2 YSLEER. CDR3 region: CASSQETGRGLIYEQYF. The DNA of the CDR3 is TGCGCCAGCAGCCAAGAGACCGGAAGGGGTCTGATCTACGAGCAGTACTTC.

This clonotype came up a few times. The chain is built from TRBV4-1 and TRBJ2-3, with 8 bases that match TRBD2. The CDR3 is 17 amino acids. Germline V CDR1 and CDR2: MGHRA, YSYEKL. The junction had 8 bases not matched to a gene; V was cut back by 1 base and J by 2 bases. The CDR3 is CASSQVQSGGNTDTQYF. In nucleotides, the CDR3 is TGCGCCAGCAGCCAAGTCCAAAGCGGGGGAAACACAGATACGCAGTATTTT.

This rearrangement joins TRBV14 to TRBJ2-5; TRBD1 or TRBD2 may be the D gene (6 bases each). The CDR3 has 15 residues. The V and J ends lost 4 bases and 1 base respectively, with 13 bases between them. The V gene's germline CDR1 is SGHDN and CDR2 FVKESK. This chain's CDR3 is CASSPPGATQETQYF. Here the CDR3 DNA reads TGTGCCAGCAGCCCCCCGGGGGCAACCCAAGAGACCCAGTACTTC.

This clonotype turned up a few times. J is TRBJ2-1 and V is TRBV5-8; no clear D gene. In germline, CDR1 is SGHTS, CDR2 YDEGEE. V was clipped by 2 bases and J by 7 bases, with 7 bases between them. The CDR3 is 12 residues long. The CDR3 spells CASSFRWNEQFF. Written as DNA, the CDR3 is TGTGCCAGCAGCTTCCGGTGGAATGAGCAGTTCTTC. Complete variable domain (other parts from reference TRBV5-8 and TRBJ2-1): EAGVTQSPTHLIKTRGQQATLRCSPISGHTSVYWYQQALGLGLQFLLWYDEGEERNRGNFPPRFSGRQFPNYSSELNVNALELEDSALYLCASSFRWNEQFFGPGTRLTVL.

This clonotype was recorded a few times. The V call is TRBV29-1, the J call TRBJ2-5, with 8 positions matching TRBD2. V lost 3 bases and J lost 4; bases outside the gene matches: 7. CDR3 length: 14 amino acids. Germline values: CDR1 SQVTM, CDR2 ANQGSEA. CDR3 bases: TGCAGCGTTGACGGGGGGCTAGCGGGAGAGACCCAGTACTTC. This translates into CSVDGGLAGETQYF.

This clonotype was counted a few times. The chain employs TRBV20-1 and TRBJ2-3; 7 bases are shared with TRBD2. The V gene end was trimmed by 5 bases and the J gene end by 1 base; junction bases not matched to a gene: 6. The CDR3 has 14 residues. CDR1 and CDR2 from the germline V gene are DFQATT and SNEGSKA (reference sequence). The CDR3 here is CSAQRAGGTDTQYF. CDR3 DNA sequence: TGCAGTGCTCAACGGGCGGGGGGCACAGATACGCAGTATTTT.

The chain has TRBV5-1 and TRBJ2-1; 9 nucleotides line up with TRBD1. V shed 9 bases and J 6 bases; nucleotides not matched to a gene: 10. This CDR3 region has 14 residues. In germline, CDR1 is SGHRS, CDR2 YFSETQ. CDR3 region: CATCPGTGSNEQFF. CDR3 sequence (DNA): TGCGCCACCTGTCCCGGGACAGGGAGCAATGAGCAGTTCTTC.

This sequence joins TRBV13 and TRBJ1-2; tentative D call: TRBD1 (6 bases). CDR1 and CDR2 from the germline V gene are PRHDT and FYEKMQ (reference sequence). The CDR3 loop spans 12 amino acids. V gave up 5 bases and J gave up 9 bases, with 13 bases separating them. The CDR3 sequence is CASSVGQLRYTF. The CDR3 nucleotides read TGTGCCAGCAGCGTCGGACAGCTACGCTACACCTTC.

This clonotype was seen repeatedly, ten times or more. The rearrangement uses TRBV20-1 and TRBJ2-7; no clear D gene. The CDR3 length is 14 residues. CDR1 is DFQATT, CDR2 SNEGSKA, per germline (reference sequence). As DNA, the CDR3 is TGCAGCGCTACCCCGAACGCACTCAACTACGAGCAGTACGTC. Translation: CSATPNALNYEQYV.

This chain connects TRBV6-6 to TRBJ1-5, with D maybe TRBD1 (6 bases). The CDR3 length is 14 residues. V lost 4 bases and J lost 4, with 11 bases in between. Germline V lookup: CDR1 MNHNY, CDR2 SVGAGI (reference sequence). CDR3 nucleotides: TGTGCCAGCAGTTGGGGGGCGCCGAATCAGCCCCAGCATTTT. Protein: CASSWGAPNQPQHF.

This clonotype was observed once. V gene TRBV29-1 combines with J gene TRBJ2-5, with D uncertain. Germline V CDR1 and CDR2: SQVTM, ANQGSEA. The V gene lost 4 bases and the J gene lost 5 bases, with 5 bases spanning the gap. The CDR3 runs to 10 residues. The CDR3 reads CSVGPETQYF. The CDR3 DNA reads as TGCAGCGTTGGGCCGGAGACCCAGTACTTC.

This clonotype was seen a few times. The V gene is TRBV5-8, the J gene TRBJ2-3, with D hard to call. This CDR3 comprises 12 residues. Germline CDR1 and CDR2: SGHTS and YDEGEE. Trimming left V 2 bases short and J 5 bases short, with 6 bases between. The CDR3 spells CASSFYRDTQYF. CDR3 DNA: TGTGCCAGCAGCTTTTATCGAGATACGCAGTATTTT. The full variable domain, its missing parts supplied by reference TRBV5-8 and TRBJ2-3, is EAGVTQSPTHLIKTRGQQATLRCSPISGHTSVYWYQQALGLGLQFLLWYDEGEERNRGNFPPRFSGRQFPNYSSELNVNALELEDSALYLCASSFYRDTQYFGPGTRLTVL.